The source of this T cell receptor (beta chain) is a study of T cells after yellow fever vaccination. Study details: Fractions of low cell number were prepared using SMART-Seq v4 Ultra Low Input. Overall study findings and caveats: After the booster, roughly 96% of CD4 and about nine tenths of CD8 primary-response clones were re-detected.

The V end was cut by 5 bases, the J end by 0 bases, with 8 bases between. The CDR3 sequence is 15 residues long. This clonotype appeared many times. Its antigen is not identified. In TCRdb, the 5' RACE reads were re-called with MiXCR into one record per CDR3 protein. The sample holds approximately 600,000 distinct CDR3 sequences, approximately 13% seen once. The clonotype comes from a young man who received the YFV17D yellow fever vaccine. This sample comprised PBMCs, obtained on the day of the yellow fever booster vaccination. The chain joins TRBV12-3 or TRBV12-4 to TRBJ2-6; D gene ambiguous. The CDR3 bases are TGTGCCAGCAGTGAACTTAACTCTGGGGCCAACGTCCTGACTTTC. Translation: CASSELNSGANVLTF.